This record looks at one T cell receptor (beta chain) sequence and its context. The target antigen is unknown. This record belongs to a study of vaccination effects on CD4 cells after COVID-19. For the study at large: Vaccination followed sampling of two convalescent patients by 16 days and one week respectively.

Antigen-specific CD4+ T cells were expanded (with viral peptide pools) by the ViraFEST assay ahead of sequencing. Culture proceeded for 9 to 11 days, and CD4+ T cells were then isolated. From March to December 2020, the person had a SARS-CoV-2 infection that was confirmed by PCR. The protocol was immunoSEQ multiplex PCR, while the TCRdb copy is restricted to in-frame clones and leaves out a portion. The sample yields some 19,000 clones, nearly 75% seen once. V was clipped by 4 bases and J by 4 bases, with 12 bases between them. This CDR3 is 14 amino acids long. Germline V CDR1 and CDR2: SEHNR, FQNEAQ (reference sequence).

This chain uses TRBV7-9 with TRBJ2-3; tentative D call: TRBD1 (6 bases). Sequencing was performed on CD4+ T cells from PBMCs cultured with a peptide pool, taken before COVID-19 vaccination. The receptor was derived from a human donor who had a prior SARS-CoV-2 infection. This chain's CDR3 is CASSSGTSADTQYF. Here the CDR3 DNA reads TGTGCCAGCAGCTCCGGGACATCCGCAGATACGCAGTATTTT.